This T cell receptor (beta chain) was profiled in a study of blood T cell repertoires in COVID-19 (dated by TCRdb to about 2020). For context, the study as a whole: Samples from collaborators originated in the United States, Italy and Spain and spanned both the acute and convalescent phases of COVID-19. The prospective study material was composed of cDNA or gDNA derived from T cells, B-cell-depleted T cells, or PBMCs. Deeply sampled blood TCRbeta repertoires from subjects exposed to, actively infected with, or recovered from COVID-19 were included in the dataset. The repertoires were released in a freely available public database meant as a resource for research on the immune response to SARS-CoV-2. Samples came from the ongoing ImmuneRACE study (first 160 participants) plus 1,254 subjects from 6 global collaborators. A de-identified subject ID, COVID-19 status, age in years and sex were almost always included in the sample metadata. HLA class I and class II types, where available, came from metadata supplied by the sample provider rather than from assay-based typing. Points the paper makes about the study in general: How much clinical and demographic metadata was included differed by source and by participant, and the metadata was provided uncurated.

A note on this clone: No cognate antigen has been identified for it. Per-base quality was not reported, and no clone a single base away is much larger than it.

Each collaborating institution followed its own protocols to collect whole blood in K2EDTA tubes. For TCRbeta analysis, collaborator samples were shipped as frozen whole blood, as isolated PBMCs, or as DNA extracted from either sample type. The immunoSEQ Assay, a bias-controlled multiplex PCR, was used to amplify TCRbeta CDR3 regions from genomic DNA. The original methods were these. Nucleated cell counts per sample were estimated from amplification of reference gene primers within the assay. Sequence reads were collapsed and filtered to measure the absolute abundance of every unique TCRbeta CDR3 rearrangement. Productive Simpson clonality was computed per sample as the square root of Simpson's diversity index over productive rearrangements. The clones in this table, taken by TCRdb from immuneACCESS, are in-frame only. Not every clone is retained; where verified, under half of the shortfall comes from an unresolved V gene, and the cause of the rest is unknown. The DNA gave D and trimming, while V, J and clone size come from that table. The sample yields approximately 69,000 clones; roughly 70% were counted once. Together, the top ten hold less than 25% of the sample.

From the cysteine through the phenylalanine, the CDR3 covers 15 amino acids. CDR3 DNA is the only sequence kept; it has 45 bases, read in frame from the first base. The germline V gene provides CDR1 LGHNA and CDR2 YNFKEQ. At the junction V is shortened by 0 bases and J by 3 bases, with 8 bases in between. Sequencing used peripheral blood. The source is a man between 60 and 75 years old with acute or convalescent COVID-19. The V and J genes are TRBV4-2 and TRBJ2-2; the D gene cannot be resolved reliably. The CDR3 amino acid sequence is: CASSQDYTDTGELFF. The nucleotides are TGTGCCAGCAGCCAAGATTATACAGACACCGGGGAGCTGTTTTTT.